The 7 T cell receptor beta chains listed next were all sequenced from one sample in a study of cytomegalovirus exposure and HLA in healthy donors. Primers for the PCR totalled 60 Vbeta and 13 Jbeta. Only in-frame clones appear in the TCRdb table, and some are missing; sequencing was by immunoSEQ multiplex PCR. The table has 200,000 to 300,000 clones, about 83% seen once. Sequencing was carried out using PBMCs. These receptors came from a woman aged 40-49 years in good health and CMV-seropositive.

This clone has a handful of counts. This chain uses TRBV11-1 with TRBJ1-6; no reliable D call. The CDR3 loop spans 14 amino acids. With 5 bases removed from V and 11 bases from J, the gap between germline ends came to 16 bases. The germline V gene has CDR1 SGHAT and CDR2 FQDESV (reference sequence). The CDR3 region has the DNA TGTGCCAGCAGCCCCCGAGGTGACCGGACACCCCTCCACTTT. This codes for CASSPRGDRTPLHF.

This clone was detected only a few times. The chain couples TRBV4-3 to TRBJ1-1, with D perhaps TRBD1 (6 bases). This CDR3 comprises 14 residues. Germline V lookup: CDR1 LGHNA, CDR2 YSLEER. Trimming stripped 5 bases from V and 1 base from J, with 11 bases between. CDR3 DNA: TGCGCCAGCAGCTACCGGGACACGAACACTGAAGCTTTCTTT. It specifies CASSYRDTNTEAFF.

The rearrangement joins TRBV11-2 to TRBJ2-7; weak D call: TRBD2 (5 bases). CDR3 length: 15 residues. The ends were cut back, 5 bases at V and 5 bases at J, with 19 bases in the middle. Germline CDR1 and CDR2: SGHAT and FQNNGV. The CDR3, as DNA: TGTGCCAGCAGCCTGGACGGGAAAAGGACCGACGAGCAGTACTTC. This sequence encodes CASSLDGKRTDEQYF.

The J gene is TRBJ2-7, the V gene TRBV5-6; the match to TRBD2 covers 10 bases. The length of the CDR3 is 15 residues. The germline V gene encodes CDR1 SGHDT and CDR2 YYEEEE. Trimming at V came to 2 bases and at J to 7 bases, leaving 9 bases not matched to a gene. CDR3 sequence: CASSLLAGFQKEQYF. DNA for the CDR3: TGTGCCAGCAGCTTACTAGCGGGGTTCCAGAAGGAGCAGTACTTC.

The chain combines TRBV11-3 with TRBJ2-2; 11 nucleotides align to TRBD2. Germline CDR1 is SGHNT and CDR2 is YENEEA. The CDR3 consists of 15 residues. V lost 5 bases and J lost 5; bases outside the gene matches: 4. CDR3 sequence: CASSQLAGVTGELFF. CDR3 nucleotide sequence: TGTGCCAGCAGCCAACTAGCGGGAGTAACCGGGGAGCTGTTTTTT.

The rearrangement links TRBV9 to TRBJ1-2, with 10 nucleotides matching TRBD1. Trimming removed 4 bases from V and 5 bases from J; junction bases left unmatched: 11. CDR3 length: 16 amino acids. Germline V gene data show CDR1 as SGDLS and CDR2 as YYNGEE. This chain's CDR3 is CASSPTTGGAYYGYTF. The CDR3 DNA follows: TGTGCCAGCAGCCCCACGACAGGGGGCGCGTATTATGGCTACACCTTC. Drawing the rest from reference TRBV9 and TRBJ1-2, the complete variable domain is DSGVTQTPKHLITATGQRVTLRCSPRSGDLSVYWYQQSLDQGLQFLIQYYNGEERAKGNILERFSAQQFPDLHSELNLSSLELGDSALYFCASSPTTGGAYYGYTFGSGTRLTVV.

The V gene is TRBV5-6, the J gene TRBJ1-2; D remains ambiguous. The CDR3 is made up of 13 amino acids. The germline V and J ends were trimmed by 4 bases and 5 bases, with 12 bases remaining between them. Germline lookup yields CDR1 SGHDT and CDR2 YYEEEE. The CDR3 DNA follows: TGTGCCAGCAGCATAGACAAAGTATATGGCTACACCTTC. The encoded protein is CASSIDKVYGYTF. The full variable domain, rest sourced from reference TRBV5-6 and TRBJ1-2, is DAGVTQSPTHLIKTRGQQVTLRCSPKSGHDTVSWYQQALGQGPQFIFQYYEEEERQRGNFPDRFSGHQFPNYSSELNVNALLLGDSALYLCASSIDKVYGYTFGSGTRLTVV.